This record covers a single T cell receptor beta chain. Seattle enrolled patients during active infection and tracked them longitudinally. These data are taken from a study of blood T cell repertoires in COVID-19. As for the study in general: There were acute and convalescent COVID-19 samples, and they came from the United States, Italy and Spain.

In the authors' workflow: Counts of nucleated cells, estimated from reference gene primer amplification, were obtained. Repertoires were generated with immunoSEQ multiplex PCR, while TCRdb's copy carries only in-frame clones and drops some. V, J and clone size are taken as reported in that table, and D and trimming were inferred from the DNA itself. The table has over 200,000 clones, around 80% seen once. The CDR3 sequence is 16 residues long. From germline, CDR1 is LNHNV and CDR2 YYDKDF (reference sequence). The V and J ends lost 1 base and 0 bases respectively, with 12 bases between them. The chain employs TRBV15 and TRBJ1-1; no firm D call. The clonotype originates from a woman aged 25 to 39 with COVID-19, enrolled during active disease. The specimen sequenced was peripheral blood. In nucleotides, the CDR3 is TGTGCCACCAGCAGAGGAGGGTCAGGTATGAACACTGAAGCTTTCTTT. Its translation is CATSRGGSGMNTEAFF.